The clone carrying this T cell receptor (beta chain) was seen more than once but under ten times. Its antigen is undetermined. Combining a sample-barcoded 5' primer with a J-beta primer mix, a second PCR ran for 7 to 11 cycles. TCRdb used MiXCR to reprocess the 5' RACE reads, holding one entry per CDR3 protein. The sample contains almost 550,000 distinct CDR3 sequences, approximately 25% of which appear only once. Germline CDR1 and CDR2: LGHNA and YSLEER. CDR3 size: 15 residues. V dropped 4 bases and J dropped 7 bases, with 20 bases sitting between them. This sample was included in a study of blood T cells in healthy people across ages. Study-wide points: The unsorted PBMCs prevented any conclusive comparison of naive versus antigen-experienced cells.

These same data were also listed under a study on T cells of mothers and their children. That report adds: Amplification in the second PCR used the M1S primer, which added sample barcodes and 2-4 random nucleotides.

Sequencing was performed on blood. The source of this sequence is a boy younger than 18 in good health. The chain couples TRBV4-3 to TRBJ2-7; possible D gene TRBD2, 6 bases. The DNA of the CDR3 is TGCGCCAGCAGCCCCAAGATCGGGGAGGCTCGGGAGCAGTACTTC. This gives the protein CASSPKIGEAREQYF.